This entry lists 12 T cell receptor beta chains sequenced from one sample in a study of shared clonotypes between healthy human individuals. The table came from immunoSEQ multiplex PCR; TCRdb's copy has only in-frame clones and leaves some out. The profile covers around 2,000,000 clones, with about 95% appearing a single time and 0.13% taken by the ten largest. The specimen was naive CD4+ T cells sorted from blood. Subset given: CD45RA+ positively selected. The receptors derive from a man younger than 35 in good health.

The gene calls are TRBV10-3 and TRBJ2-2; 8 bases agree with TRBD1. The CDR3 has 17 residues. The junction had 6 bases not matched to a gene; V was cut back by 2 bases and J by 1 base. Germline V gene data show CDR1 as ENHRY and CDR2 as SYGVKD. CDR3 coding DNA: TGTGCCATCAGTGAGGGCAGGGGGCGAAGGAACACCGGGGAGCTGTTTTTT. It specifies CAISEGRGRRNTGELFF.

The V call is TRBV6-1, the J call TRBJ2-7; either TRBD1 or TRBD2 may supply D (7 bases each). CDR3 length: 15 amino acids. Germline CDR1 and CDR2: MNHNS and SASEGT. Between the trimmed V and J ends, which lost 5 bases and 3 bases, there was a span of 17 bases. CDR3 sequence: CASSPAGTALYEQYF. CDR3 DNA: TGTGCCAGCAGTCCAGCGGGGACAGCCCTCTACGAGCAGTACTTC.

V is TRBV2 and J is TRBJ1-1; D gene unclear. This CDR3 spans 14 amino acids. Trimming stripped 8 bases from V and 0 bases from J, with 13 bases between. Per germline, CDR1 SNHLY and CDR2 FYNNEI. The CDR3 loop reads CASGNQELNTEAFF. The DNA for the CDR3 is TGTGCCAGCGGGAATCAGGAGTTGAACACTGAAGCTTTCTTT.

This rearrangement joins TRBV10-3 to TRBJ1-1; possible D gene TRBD1, 6 bases. In germline, CDR1 is ENHRY, CDR2 SYGVKD. The CDR3 length is 13 residues. V shed 10 bases and J shed 1 base, with 13 bases lying between them. CDR3 amino acids: CATSGGTNTEAFF. In DNA form, the CDR3 reads TGTGCCACCTCTGGGGGCACGAACACTGAAGCTTTCTTT.

About this clone: Other DNA sequences within the sample encode an identical CDR3. V is TRBV18 and J is TRBJ2-5; D uncertain. The ends were cut back, 3 bases at V and 0 bases at J, with 5 bases in the middle. The CDR3 spans 13 residues. CDR1 and CDR2 (germline): KGHSH, LQKENI. CDR3 region: CASSPSYQETQYF. The CDR3 nucleotides are TGTGCCAGCTCACCCTCGTACCAAGAGACCCAGTACTTC.

The gene calls are TRBV9 and TRBJ1-4; D is unclear. CDR3 size: 13 residues. Germline lookup yields CDR1 SGDLS and CDR2 YYNGEE. The ends were cut back, 0 bases at V and 6 bases at J, with 6 bases in the middle. The CDR3 loop reads CASSVALHEKLFF. In DNA, the CDR3 is TGTGCCAGCAGCGTAGCCCTTCATGAAAAACTGTTTTTT.

This clone was detected once. The gene calls are TRBV27 and TRBJ2-5, with 10 bases matching TRBD2. Germline V gene data show CDR1 as MNHEY and CDR2 as SMNVEV (reference sequence). The CDR3 covers 17 residues. The V segment lost 2 bases and the J segment 5 bases; nucleotides outside the gene matches: 11. The CDR3 sequence: CASSLQAGGPPRETQYF. In DNA, the CDR3 is TGTGCCAGCAGTTTACAAGCGGGAGGGCCTCCTCGGGAGACCCAGTACTTC.

The rearrangement links TRBV2 to TRBJ1-5; maybe TRBD1 (6 bases). The CDR3 runs 14 residues. Trimming took 7 bases from V and 4 from J, leaving 14 bases between them. Germline V CDR1 and CDR2: SNHLY, FYNNEI. CDR3 sequence (DNA): TGTGCCAGCACCATGACAGGCGTGAATCAGCCCCAGCATTTT. This encodes CASTMTGVNQPQHF.

This chain uses TRBV11-1 with TRBJ2-5; D possibly corresponds to TRBD2 (6 bases). Germline assignment: CDR1 SGHAT and CDR2 FQDESV (reference sequence). This CDR3 is 15 amino acids long. V was cut by 5 bases and J by 8 bases, with 21 bases left in between. In DNA form, the CDR3 reads TGTGCCAGCAGCGAGGTGGGACTGGCGCCAACAACCCAGTACTTC. As protein: CASSEVGLAPTTQYF.

The V call is TRBV7-9, the J call TRBJ2-7, with a weak D call TRBD1 (5 bases). CDR1 is SEHNR and CDR2 is FQNEAQ in the germline V gene (reference sequence). V lost 4 bases and J 4 bases, leaving 14 bases between the germline ends. This CDR3 comprises 14 residues. This chain's CDR3 is CASSSSQGMYEQYF. CDR3 nucleotide sequence: TGTGCCAGCAGCTCCTCCCAGGGTATGTACGAGCAGTACTTC.

The chain recombines TRBV7-9 with TRBJ1-5, with no clear D. CDR3 length equals 14 residues. With 1 base removed from V and 3 bases from J, the gap between germline ends came to 7 bases. Germline CDR1 SEHNR, CDR2 FQNEAQ (reference sequence). The CDR3 loop is CASSLGNPNQPQHF. CDR3 bases: TGTGCCAGCAGCTTAGGGAACCCCAATCAGCCCCAGCATTTT.

Points on this clone: The same CDR3 can be traced to other DNA sequences in this sample. The rearrangement uses TRBV18 and TRBJ1-5; TRBD1 is a possible D gene (6 bases). The CDR3 has 13 residues. Trimming cost V 2 bases and J 7 bases, with 9 bases left between them. The V gene's germline CDR1 is KGHSH and CDR2 LQKENI. This CDR3 is CASSPGGDQPQHF. The CDR3 region has the DNA TGTGCCAGCTCACCAGGGGGCGACCAGCCCCAGCATTTT.